The 16 T cell receptor beta chains presented below share a single source sample, sequenced in a study of cytomegalovirus exposure and HLA in healthy donors. Primers: 60 Vbeta forward and 13 Jbeta reverse. TCRdb's table, derived via immunoSEQ multiplex PCR, lists solely in-frame clones and lacks some. Among about 130,000 clones listed, around three quarters were seen once. Source material: PBMCs. Receptors were obtained from a man aged 35-49 years in good health and CMV-seronegative.

The chain joins TRBV19 to TRBJ1-2; 7 bases match TRBD1. CDR3 length: 14 residues. CDR1 is LNHDA, CDR2 SQIVND, per germline (reference sequence). With V trimmed by 3 bases and J by 4 bases, 5 bases remained unmatched. This CDR3 reads CASSIAGQVYGYTF. For the CDR3, the DNA is TGTGCCAGTAGTATTGCTGGACAGGTCTATGGCTACACCTTC.

The genes are TRBV2 and TRBJ1-5; TRBD1 aligns across 10 bases. After removal of 6 bases from V and 4 bases from J, the junction contained 9 bases not matched to a gene. CDR1 is SNHLY, CDR2 FYNNEI, per germline. This CDR3 spans 16 amino acids. CDR3 loop: CASRGQGTVLNQPQHF. CDR3 sequence (DNA): TGTGCCAGCAGGGGACAGGGGACGGTTTTGAATCAGCCCCAGCATTTT.

The chain carries TRBV5-1 and TRBJ2-3; D is possibly TRBD1 (6 bases). Per germline, CDR1 SGHRS and CDR2 YFSETQ. There are 16 residues in the CDR3. Trimming pared 0 bases from V and 0 bases from J, leaving 11 bases between. CDR3 amino acids: CASSLAWGQSTDTQYF. As DNA, the CDR3 is TGCGCCAGCAGCTTGGCGTGGGGGCAGAGCACAGATACGCAGTATTTT. The full variable domain, with the rest looked up from reference TRBV5-1 and TRBJ2-3, is KAGVTQTPRYLIKTRGQQVTLSCSPISGHRSVSWYQQTPGQGLQFLFEYFSETQRNKGNFPGRFSGRQFSNSRSEMNVSTLELGDSALYLCASSLAWGQSTDTQYFGPGTRLTVL.

The chain combines TRBV7-9 with TRBJ1-3, with 9 positions matching TRBD1. CDR3 length equals 14 residues. V was clipped by 5 bases and J by 4 bases; unmatched bases: 3. Germline V gene sequence: CDR1 SEHNR, CDR2 FQNEAQ (reference sequence). The CDR3 sequence: CASSRTGAGNTIYF. As DNA, the CDR3 is TGTGCCAGCAGCCGGACAGGGGCGGGAAACACCATATATTTT.

The chain uses TRBV5-1 and TRBJ2-2, with 12 positions matching TRBD2. Germline V gene data show CDR1 as SGHRS and CDR2 as YFSETQ. V was pared by 0 bases and J by 3 bases, with 0 bases of the junction left unmatched. This CDR3 spans 16 amino acids. CDR3 coding DNA: TGCGCCAGCAGCTTGGGACTAGCGGGGGACACCGGGGAGCTGTTTTTT. Translation gives CASSLGLAGDTGELFF.

The CDR3 loop is CASTVARLAGQETQYF. CDR3 sequence (DNA): TGTGCCAGCACCGTGGCCCGTCTAGCGGGCCAAGAGACCCAGTACTTC. The chain carries TRBV2 and TRBJ2-5; 8 positions agree with TRBD2. The CDR3 length is 16 residues. V gave up 7 bases and J gave up 1 base; unmatched junction bases: 11. Germline loops: CDR1 SNHLY, CDR2 FYNNEI.

V and J are TRBV7-9 and TRBJ1-1; possible D gene TRBD1, 5 bases. This CDR3 comprises 12 residues. The V end lost 5 bases, the J end lost 7 bases, and 11 bases lay between the germline ends. The germline V gene encodes CDR1 SEHNR and CDR2 FQNEAQ (reference sequence). The CDR3 sequence is CASSRVGGEAFF. In DNA form, the CDR3 reads TGTGCCAGCAGCCGAGTGGGGGGTGAAGCTTTCTTT. Drawing the rest from reference TRBV7-9 and TRBJ1-1, the complete variable domain is DTGVSQNPRHKITKRGQNVTFRCDPISEHNRLYWYRQTLGQGPEFLTYFQNEAQLEKSRLLSDRFSAERPKGSFSTLEIQRTEQGDSAMYLCASSRVGGEAFFGQGTRLTVV.

The chain recombines TRBV9 with TRBJ2-7; TRBD2 might be the D (5 bases). CDR3 length equals 14 residues. CDR1 and CDR2 (germline): SGDLS, YYNGEE. Trimming took 4 bases from V and 2 from J, leaving 13 bases between them. The CDR3 sequence: CASSLDGEPYEQYF. The CDR3 region has the DNA TGTGCCAGCAGCCTCGATGGGGAGCCCTACGAGCAGTACTTC.

The rearrangement joins TRBV7-6 to TRBJ1-2; TRBD1 is a possible D gene (6 bases). The CDR3 consists of 13 residues. Trimming shortened V by 0 bases and J by 9 bases, and 11 bases separated the two germline ends. Germline loops: CDR1 SGHVS, CDR2 FNYEAQ. CDR3 coding DNA: TGTGCCAGCAGCTTAGCCTCGACAGGAAGCTACACCTTC. Residues: CASSLASTGSYTF.

This chain links TRBV11-2 with TRBJ2-3; TRBD2 matches 9 bases. The germline CDR1 and CDR2 sequences are SGHAT and FQNNGV. The CDR3 contains 15 residues. Germline trimming cut 5 bases from V and 3 bases from J; bases unmatched to any gene: 6. In nucleotides, the CDR3 is TGTGCCAGCAGCCCGTGGACTAGCGAGACAGATACGCAGTATTTT. It specifies CASSPWTSETDTQYF.

This chain joins TRBV29-1 and TRBJ2-1, with 14 positions matching TRBD2. V was clipped by 7 bases and J by 10 bases; unmatched bases: 9. Germline-derived CDR1 and CDR2 are SQVTM and ANQGSEA. The CDR3 loop spans 14 amino acids. The CDR3 DNA reads TGCAGCGGGGAAGGACTAGCGGGAGGCCGGGAGCAGTTCTTC. This translates into CSGEGLAGGREQFF.

CDR3 sequence reads: CASKGQGSTDTQYF. The CDR3 nucleotides are TGTGCCAGCAAAGGACAGGGGAGCACAGATACGCAGTATTTT. V usage is TRBV5-4 and J usage is TRBJ2-3, with 9 bases matching TRBD1. Germline V gene sequence: CDR1 SGHNT, CDR2 YYREEE (reference sequence). Trimming took 6 bases from V and 0 from J; bases not matched to a gene: 2. The CDR3 is 14 residues long.

This clone was observed once. The chain combines TRBV19 with TRBJ2-5; weak D call: TRBD2 (6 bases). CDR3 length: 13 amino acids. CDR1 LNHDA and CDR2 SQIVND come from the germline V gene (reference sequence). V was shortened by 6 bases and J by 2 bases, with 10 bases between the two germline ends. CDR3 residues: CASSRGLQETQYF. DNA for the CDR3: TGTGCCAGTAGCCGAGGACTACAAGAGACCCAGTACTTC.

The chain employs TRBV27 and TRBJ2-2; perhaps TRBD2 as D (5 bases). CDR3 size: 13 residues. In germline, CDR1 is MNHEY, CDR2 SMNVEV (reference sequence). Trimming shortened V by 5 bases and J by 4 bases, and 8 bases separated the two germline ends. The CDR3 bases are TGTGCCAGCAGTCCCCGGGGCACCGGGGAGCTGTTTTTT. Its protein is CASSPRGTGELFF.

The CDR3 coding sequence is TGTGCCAGCAGCCCGAGACTAGCGGGAGTCCCCCACGAGCAGTACTTC. Amino acids: CASSPRLAGVPHEQYF. The chain has TRBV7-9 and TRBJ2-7; TRBD2 matches 12 bases. J gave up 5 bases and V 5 bases, and 10 bases lay outside the gene matches. Germline CDR1 SEHNR, CDR2 FQNEAQ (reference sequence). The CDR3 loop spans 16 amino acids.

The CDR3 sequence is CASSLSGNYEQYF. CDR3 DNA: TGCGCCAGCAGCTTGTCGGGGAACTACGAGCAGTACTTC. V is TRBV5-1 and J is TRBJ2-7, with D perhaps matching TRBD2 (5 bases). Between the trimmed V and J ends, which lost 1 base and 3 bases, there was a span of 8 bases. Germline CDR1 and CDR2: SGHRS and YFSETQ. The CDR3 extends over 13 amino acids.